Below, 25 T cell receptor beta chains from the same sample are listed, as sequenced in a study of blood T cell repertoires in COVID-19. Clones were read by immunoSEQ multiplex PCR, and TCRdb kept only the in-frame ones, dropping some. This table holds more than 200,000 clones, roughly 90% found once. Sequencing input: peripheral blood. The source is a woman aged 55 to 70 with acute or convalescent COVID-19.

This clone was seen more than once but under ten times. The rearrangement uses TRBV23-1 and TRBJ2-7; D might be TRBD2 (6 bases). TRBV23-1 counts as an open reading frame of uncertain function. Trimming stripped 4 bases from V and 1 base from J, with 17 bases between. The CDR3 is 16 amino acids. CDR3 sequence: CASSLTAVGGSYEQYF. For the CDR3, the DNA is TGCGCCAGCAGTCTTACGGCGGTCGGAGGGTCCTACGAGCAGTACTTC.

V and J are TRBV7-2 and TRBJ1-1; weak D call: TRBD1 (5 bases). V was shortened by 2 bases and J by 11 bases, with 12 bases between the two germline ends. Germline V gives CDR1 SGHTA, CDR2 FQGNSA. The CDR3 extends over 12 amino acids. The CDR3: CASSLNRIGAFF. The CDR3 DNA reads TGTGCCAGCAGCTTAAACAGGATAGGGGCTTTCTTT.

The CDR3 protein is CASSVGLQGHSTDTQYF. CDR3 DNA: TGTGCCAGCAGCGTAGGTTTACAGGGGCACAGCACAGATACGCAGTATTTT. The rearrangement links TRBV9 to TRBJ2-3; TRBD1 matches 7 bases. The CDR3 consists of 17 residues. After removal of 0 bases from V and 0 bases from J, the junction contained 7 bases not matched to a gene. In germline, CDR1 is SGDLS, CDR2 YYNGEE.

Turning to this clone: The same CDR3 arises from other DNA sequences in this sample as well. The chain is built from TRBV28 and TRBJ1-1; 11 bases align to TRBD1. The CDR3 runs to 15 residues. With 1 base clipped from V and 4 bases from J, the junction kept 2 bases outside the gene matches. Germline V gene sequence: CDR1 MDHEN, CDR2 SYDVKM. CDR3 DNA: TGTGCCAGCAGTTTATTGGGGACAGGGGGCACTGAAGCTTTCTTT. As protein: CASSLLGTGGTEAFF.

The V and J genes are TRBV11-2 and TRBJ1-4; D not resolved. V lost 6 bases and J 4 bases, leaving 18 bases between the germline ends. Germline CDR1 and CDR2: SGHAT and FQNNGV. The CDR3 contains 16 residues. CDR3 DNA sequence: TGTGCCAGCAGTCCCGGGCGGGGATTCCTTAATGAAAAACTGTTTTTT. Protein product: CASSPGRGFLNEKLFF.

The table lists this clone with a few counts. This chain links TRBV20-1 with TRBJ2-3; perhaps TRBD2 as D (5 bases). The germline V and J ends were trimmed by 8 bases and 2 bases, with 8 bases remaining between them. The CDR3 consists of 11 residues. The germline V gene has CDR1 DFQATT and CDR2 SNEGSKA (reference sequence). CDR3 in amino acids: CSSGLTDTQYF. The CDR3 DNA follows: TGCAGTAGCGGACTCACAGATACGCAGTATTTT.

This clone appeared once. The rearrangement uses TRBV30 and TRBJ1-1; D is ambiguous. CDR3 length equals 11 residues. The germline gives CDR1 GTSNPN, CDR2 SVGIG (reference sequence). V dropped 6 bases and J dropped 3 bases, with 8 bases sitting between them. CDR3 region: CACRRDTEAFF. The CDR3 DNA follows: TGTGCCTGTAGACGGGACACTGAAGCTTTCTTT.

The chain carries TRBV2 and TRBJ1-1, with 8 bases that match TRBD1. V shed 7 bases and J 2 bases; nucleotides not matched to a gene: 12. CDR3 length equals 16 residues. Germline-derived CDR1 and CDR2 are SNHLY and FYNNEI. The CDR3 nucleotides are TGTGCCAGCATCCACCGTTCAGGGGGCCGAAACACTGAAGCTTTCTTT. It is translated as CASIHRSGGRNTEAFF.

J is TRBJ2-1 and V is TRBV2; D perhaps matches TRBD1 (6 bases). Between the trimmed V and J ends, which lost 4 bases and 4 bases, there was a span of 8 bases. The CDR3 totals 13 residues. CDR1 is SNHLY, CDR2 FYNNEI, per germline. The CDR3 DNA sequence: TGTGCCAGCAGTGCTAGGGGGTACAATGAGCAGTTCTTC. It is translated as CASSARGYNEQFF. Full variable domain (missing parts from reference TRBV2 and TRBJ2-1): EPEVTQTPSHQVTQMGQEVILRCVPISNHLYFYWYRQILGQKVEFLVSFYNNEISEKSEIFDDQFSVERPDGSNFTLKIRSTKLEDSAMYFCASSARGYNEQFFGPGTRLTVL.

This clone came up once. The chain couples TRBV15 to TRBJ2-3; 7 positions match TRBD1. The trim removed 4 bases at V and 2 bases at J, leaving 9 bases unmatched. The germline CDR1 and CDR2 sequences are LNHNV and YYDKDF (reference sequence). CDR3 size: 16 residues. The CDR3 coding sequence is TGTGCCACCAGCACCCGACAGGGAATACCCACAGATACGCAGTATTTT. It codes for CATSTRQGIPTDTQYF. The full variable domain, with the rest looked up from reference TRBV15 and TRBJ2-3, is DAMVIQNPRYQVTQFGKPVTLSCSQTLNHNVMYWYQQKSSQAPKLLFHYYDKDFNNEADTPDNFQSRRPNTSFCFLDIRSPGLGDTAMYLCATSTRQGIPTDTQYFGPGTRLTVL.

This chain connects TRBV6-5 to TRBJ1-1, with TRBD1 identical over 7 bases. The J segment lost 2 bases and the V segment lost 6 bases, leaving 6 bases of the junction unmatched. Germline assignment: CDR1 MNHEY and CDR2 SVGAGI. The CDR3 has 14 residues. The CDR3 here is CASRFRGENTEAFF. In nucleotides, the CDR3 is TGTGCCAGCAGGTTCAGGGGGGAAAACACTGAAGCTTTCTTT.

Only a few counts were recorded for this clone. The chain has TRBV11-2 and TRBJ1-2; D gene uncertain. V lost 3 bases and J lost 6, with 11 bases in between. The CDR3 has 13 residues. Germline assignment: CDR1 SGHAT and CDR2 FQNNGV. For the CDR3, the DNA is TGTGCCAGCAGCTTTACTGGAGCAAATGGCTACACCTTC. Its translation is CASSFTGANGYTF.

This sequence joins TRBV19 and TRBJ1-6; 9 nucleotides line up with TRBD1. Germline V lookup: CDR1 LNHDA, CDR2 SQIVND (reference sequence). V lost 6 bases to trimming and J lost 9 bases; unmatched junction nucleotides: 6. There are 14 residues in the CDR3. CDR3 DNA: TGTGCCAGTAGGCCGACAGGGGGTACTTCACCCCTCCACTTT. This translates into CASRPTGGTSPLHF. Full variable domain (missing parts from reference TRBV19 and TRBJ1-6): DGGITQSPKYLFRKEGQNVTLSCEQNLNHDAMYWYRQDPGQGLRLIYYSQIVNDFQKGDIAEGYSVSREKKESFPLTVTSAQKNPTAFYLCASRPTGGTSPLHFGNGTRLTVT.

This chain connects TRBV14 to TRBJ2-5; a weak D match, TRBD2 (5 bases). The CDR3 contains 17 residues. The V gene lost 2 bases and the J gene lost 5 bases, with 21 bases spanning the gap. Germline lookup yields CDR1 SGHDN and CDR2 FVKESK. DNA for the CDR3: TGTGCCAGCAGCCAACGCTGGAGCGGCGAATATTGGGAGACCCAGTACTTC. It yields the protein CASSQRWSGEYWETQYF.

The chain joins TRBV27 to TRBJ1-2; D is unclear. The CDR3 length is 15 residues. Germline CDR1 MNHEY, CDR2 SMNVEV (reference sequence). Trimming took 5 bases from V and 0 from J, leaving 13 bases between them. This chain's CDR3 is CASSAEGNANYGYTF. For the CDR3, the DNA is TGTGCCAGCAGTGCCGAGGGAAACGCTAACTATGGCTACACCTTC.

This chain uses TRBV19 with TRBJ2-1, with D perhaps matching TRBD2 (5 bases). The CDR3 covers 14 residues. Germline CDR1 and CDR2: LNHDA and SQIVND (reference sequence). V was clipped by 8 bases and J by 4 bases, with 15 bases between them. The CDR3 spells CASRESGVYNEQFF. The CDR3 DNA reads as TGTGCCAGTCGTGAAAGCGGAGTTTACAATGAGCAGTTCTTC.

This sequence joins TRBV6-4 and TRBJ2-3; 9 positions match TRBD1. CDR3 size: 14 residues. Germline V lookup: CDR1 MRHNA, CDR2 SNTAGT. V dropped 6 bases and J dropped 1; count of bases not matched to a gene: 2. The CDR3 sequence: CASSWTGGTDTQYF. CDR3 in DNA: TGTGCCAGCAGCTGGACAGGGGGCACAGATACGCAGTATTTT.

This sequence joins TRBV11-2 and TRBJ1-2, with 7 bases identical to TRBD1. Trimming at V came to 6 bases and at J to 5 bases, leaving 6 bases not matched to a gene. This CDR3 comprises 13 residues. Looked up from germline, CDR1 is SGHAT and CDR2 is FQNNGV. As DNA, the CDR3 is TGTGCCAGCAGTATGGGACAGTATTATGGCTACACCTTC. Protein product: CASSMGQYYGYTF.

The chain joins TRBV6-6 to TRBJ1-3; no firm D call. Germline V CDR1 and CDR2: MNHNY, SVGAGI (reference sequence). This CDR3 has 16 residues. V was pared by 6 bases and J by 0 bases, with 15 bases between. The CDR3 here is CASRTRTQSSGNTIYF. CDR3 bases: TGTGCCAGCAGAACTAGAACCCAGAGCTCTGGAAACACCATATATTTT.

This chain uses TRBV5-1 with TRBJ2-7; TRBD1 matches 7 bases. V shed 3 bases and J 1 base; nucleotides not matched to a gene: 7. The CDR3 is 15 amino acids. CDR1 is SGHRS and CDR2 is YFSETQ in the germline V gene. The CDR3 DNA sequence: TGCGCCAGCAGCTGGTCCGGGACAGCTTCCTACGAGCAGTACTTC. Translated: CASSWSGTASYEQYF.

V is TRBV12-3 or TRBV12-4 and J is TRBJ1-1; D may be TRBD1 (6 bases). CDR3 length: 13 residues. V lost 6 bases to trimming and J lost 11 bases, with 19 bases between them. This CDR3 reads CASRPRGAPRAFF. The CDR3 DNA sequence: TGTGCCAGCAGGCCCCGGGGGGCGCCGAGGGCTTTCTTT.

This clone showed up just once. The gene calls are TRBV2 and TRBJ2-5; D may be TRBD2 (7 bases). The ends were cut back, 0 bases at V and 3 bases at J, with 11 bases in the middle. Germline V gives CDR1 SNHLY, CDR2 FYNNEI. The CDR3 covers 15 residues. Here the CDR3 DNA reads TGTGCCAGCAGTGAAGCTCGCGGGGGCGAAGAGACCCAGTACTTC. Its protein product is CASSEARGGEETQYF. Supplemented by reference TRBV2 and TRBJ2-5, the full variable domain reads EPEVTQTPSHQVTQMGQEVILRCVPISNHLYFYWYRQILGQKVEFLVSFYNNEISEKSEIFDDQFSVERPDGSNFTLKIRSTKLEDSAMYFCASSEARGGEETQYFGPGTRLLVL.

This clone appeared once. This chain links TRBV19 with TRBJ2-1, with TRBD1 matching over 9 bases. The germline CDR1 and CDR2 sequences are LNHDA and SQIVND (reference sequence). CDR3 length: 15 amino acids. The V segment lost 3 bases and the J segment 4 bases; nucleotides outside the gene matches: 4. The DNA for the CDR3 is TGTGCCAGTAGTATTACAGGGGGCGGATACAATGAGCAGTTCTTC. Protein product: CASSITGGGYNEQFF.

V and J are TRBV7-2 and TRBJ2-7, with D perhaps TRBD2 (6 bases). Trimming removed 3 bases from V and 1 base from J, with 7 bases in between. CDR3 length: 13 residues. CDR1 is SGHTA, CDR2 FQGNSA, per germline. The CDR3 DNA reads TGTGCCAGCAGCTTTGGGGGGTCCTACGAGCAGTACTTC. Its protein product is CASSFGGSYEQYF.

J is TRBJ2-7 and V is TRBV15; 7 bases map to TRBD1. The CDR3 sequence is 14 residues long. CDR1 is LNHNV and CDR2 is YYDKDF in the germline V gene (reference sequence). V dropped 3 bases and J dropped 0; count of bases not matched to a gene: 2. CDR3 nucleotide sequence: TGTGCCACCAGCAGGGGACAGCGCTCCTACGAGCAGTACTTC. Amino acids: CATSRGQRSYEQYF. The entire variable domain, with the rest obtained from reference TRBV15 and TRBJ2-7, is as follows: DAMVIQNPRYQVTQFGKPVTLSCSQTLNHNVMYWYQQKSSQAPKLLFHYYDKDFNNEADTPDNFQSRRPNTSFCFLDIRSPGLGDTAMYLCATSRGQRSYEQYFGPGTRLTVT.